This TCR beta chain was captured in a study of blood T cell repertoires in COVID-19. The CDR3 consists of 13 residues. Germline V gives CDR1 PRHDT, CDR2 FYEKMQ (reference sequence). V lost 2 bases, J lost 8 bases, and 10 bases lay in between. This table comes from immunoSEQ multiplex PCR, and its TCRdb copy is limited to in-frame clones, with some not included. The sample includes around 99,000 clones, about 87% of them seen just once. In this sample, this clone turned up once. The receptor's source is a man aged 50-60 years with active or convalescent COVID-19. The sequenced sample consisted of peripheral blood. The chain has TRBV13 and TRBJ2-1; D is unresolved. In nucleotides, the CDR3 is TGTGCCAGCAGCTTAAGAGATGGAGATGAGCAGTTCTTC. Protein product: CASSLRDGDEQFF.